The clone carrying this T cell receptor (beta chain) was found many times. The antigen remains unidentified. The entry originates in a study of metastatic and nonmetastatic thyroid tumors. Looking at the study overall: Across peripheral blood and tumor or nodule tissue samples taken from malignant and benign thyroid patients, the repertoires were compared with one another. Study-level findings and limits: Benign nodules reportedly had significantly lower TCR beta diversity than malignant thyroid tumors in blood and tumor.

This CDR3 region has 14 residues. V lost 0 bases, J lost 4 bases, and 10 bases lay in between. The germline V gene has CDR1 SGHRS and CDR2 YFSETQ. Under the authors' procedure: Built for papillary thyroid cancer, a distant-metastasis classifier drew on CDR3 differences across clinicopathological groups. TCRdb re-called clones via MiXCR from the PCR reads. These V and J calls are TCRdb output, not the study's own analysis. This table holds almost 85,000 clones, approximately 12% found once. No treatment of any kind had been given to any patient before thyroid surgery. The sample consisted of tumor tissue. The V gene is TRBV5-1, the J gene TRBJ1-2; D call uncertain. The receptor comes from a female donor with papillary thyroid cancer or a benign thyroid nodule (not recorded which). Some clones in this sample may be carry-over from other donors' samples. The CDR3 nucleotides read TGCGCCAGCAGCTTGGGGACGGTAGGCTATGGCTACACCTTC. This codes for CASSLGTVGYGYTF. The full variable domain, its missing parts supplied by reference TRBV5-1 and TRBJ1-2, is KAGVTQTPRYLIKTRGQQVTLSCSPISGHRSVSWYQQTPGQGLQFLFEYFSETQRNKGNFPGRFSGRQFSNSRSEMNVSTLELGDSALYLCASSLGTVGYGYTFGSGTRLTVV.